This TCR beta chain originates from a study of cytomegalovirus exposure and HLA in healthy donors. General study points: A few chains tied to CMV proved CMV antigen-specific in vitro. There were reportedly fewer N-insertions in an Asian-associated ancestry cluster than the roughly 700-donor mean, in a later analysis.

Notes on this clone: Its specificity is not known.

The PCR was carried out with 60 Vbeta primers and 13 Jbeta primers. Data came from immunoSEQ multiplex PCR; TCRdb stores just in-frame clones and leaves some out. In the table there are 200,000 or so clones, about 84% of which are singletons. The sequencing sample was made of PBMCs. This clonotype was sampled from a man aged 50-59 years in good health and CMV-seronegative.

CDR3: CASNRDSHEQYF. CDR3 DNA: TGTGCCAGCAACCGGGACAGCCACGAGCAGTACTTC. The chain has TRBV2 and TRBJ2-7; 7 bases are a match to TRBD1. The trim removed 7 bases at V and 5 bases at J, leaving 5 bases unmatched. The germline CDR1 and CDR2 sequences are SNHLY and FYNNEI. The CDR3 contains 12 residues.